This is a list of T cell receptor beta chains from one sample in a study of T cells in Graves' hyperthyroidism and ophthalmopathy. One entry per CDR3 protein results from TCRdb running MiXCR on the multiplex PCR reads. The profile shows 550,000 to 700,000 distinct CDR3 sequences, around 45% of them singletons. Sequences were obtained from peripheral blood or thyroid tissue (not recorded which). These receptors came from an adult woman with Graves' disease, either hyperthyroidism or ophthalmopathy (not recorded which). Each CDR3 is given with its conserved first and last residue. D genes are given only for firm matches. Not every row has a clone size; where given, it reads once, few, many or a size class.

CDR3nt	CDR3aa	v_gene	j_gene	d_gene	abundance
TGTGCCAGCAGTTGGAAGCGGGAGACCCAGTACTTC	CASSWKRETQYF	TRBV25-1	TRBJ2-5	-	-
TGTGCCAGCAGCGCGGGGCGCGGGGAGCTGTTTTTT	CASSAGRGELFF	TRBV11-1	TRBJ2-2	-	-
TGCAGTGCCCGACAGGGCGAACCCGGGGAGCTGTTTTTT	CSARQGEPGELFF	TRBV20-1	TRBJ2-2	TRBD1	many
TGTGCCACCAGTGGTTTGGGACTACCTCAAGAGACCCAGTACTTC	CATSGLGLPQETQYF	TRBV24-1	TRBJ2-5	TRBD2	-
TGTGCCAGCACTGGTGGGGGTCGTGAGCCCCAGCATTTT	CASTGGGREPQHF	TRBV7-9	TRBJ1-5	-	many
TGTGCCAGCAATAATCACGCGGGACTAGTTGGGGAGACCCAGTACTTC	CASNNHAGLVGETQYF	TRBV6-1	TRBJ2-5	TRBD2	-
TGCGCCAGCAGCCAACAGGGGGCAGCCAACGTCCTGACTTTC	CASSQQGAANVLTF	TRBV5-1	TRBJ2-6	TRBD1	-
TGTGCCAGCAGCTTAGGTTTGGCAGGGAGCTCCTACGAGCAGTACTTC	CASSLGLAGSSYEQYF	TRBV7-6	TRBJ2-7	-	many
TGTGCCAGCAGCTTGGTCGGGGCCGATGAAGCTTTCTTT	CASSLVGADEAFF	TRBV10-2	TRBJ1-1	-	-
TGTGCCACCAGTGCTAGCGGGACTAGCGGGAGGGCCGCAGAGACCCAGTACTTC	CATSASGTSGRAAETQYF	TRBV24-1	TRBJ2-5	TRBD2	few
TGTGCCAGTAGACTCTTTGGCAGGGCGAACGTCCTGACTTTC	CASRLFGRANVLTF	TRBV19	TRBJ2-6	-	-
TGTGCCGGCAGCCAGGCCGACATCTATAATTCACCCCTCCACTTT	CAGSQADIYNSPLHF	TRBV3-1	TRBJ1-6	-	-
TGTGCCTGGAGTGTAGGGGCCGGGTTGGGTTCTGGGGCCAACGTCCTGACTTTC	CAWSVGAGLGSGANVLTF	TRBV19	TRBJ2-6	-	few
TGTGCCAGCAGTTCGGACAGGGATGGCTACACCTTC	CASSSDRDGYTF	TRBV7-4	TRBJ1-2	TRBD1	-
TGTGCCAGCGGGACAGGGAGTCTGTCCGGTCAGCCCCAGCATTTT	CASGTGSLSGQPQHF	TRBV7-3	TRBJ1-5	TRBD1	-
TGCAGTGCTTCCATGGGGACGAACACTGAAGCTTTCTTT	CSASMGTNTEAFF	TRBV20-1	TRBJ1-1	-	-
TGCAGTGCTAGGCCCCTCAACAGAGAGACCCAGTACTTC	CSARPLNRETQYF	TRBV20-1	TRBJ2-5	-	-
TGTGCCAGCAGGAAGGCGTATACGGGACAGGGCTTCTACGAGCAGTACTTC	CASRKAYTGQGFYEQYF	TRBV6-5	TRBJ2-7	TRBD1	many
TGTGCCAGCAGCCAAGATCATCAGGGGATGAACACTGAAGCTTTCTTT	CASSQDHQGMNTEAFF	TRBV4-2	TRBJ1-1	-	-
TGTGCCAGCAGCTTAGCAACCGGGGAGCTGTTTTTT	CASSLATGELFF	TRBV5-1	TRBJ2-2	-	many
TGTGCCAGCAGCTTAGTCGGGGAGATGAATGAGCAGTTCTTC	CASSLVGEMNEQFF	TRBV7-2	TRBJ2-1	-	-
TGTGCCACCAGTAGGCTAGCGGGAGGCCGTCAAGAGACCCAGTACTTC	CATSRLAGGRQETQYF	TRBV15	TRBJ2-5	TRBD2	few
TGCAGCGTTAAAGGACAGGGAAACACCATATATTTT	CSVKGQGNTIYF	TRBV29-1	TRBJ1-3	-	many
TGTGCCAGCAGTGTCGACGTAACAAGTAACTATGGCTACACCTTC	CASSVDVTSNYGYTF	TRBV6-1	TRBJ1-2	-	once
TGTGCCAGCAGTGCTAGACTTTCAGGAACTGAAGCTTTCTTT	CASSARLSGTEAFF	TRBV11-1	TRBJ1-1	-	-